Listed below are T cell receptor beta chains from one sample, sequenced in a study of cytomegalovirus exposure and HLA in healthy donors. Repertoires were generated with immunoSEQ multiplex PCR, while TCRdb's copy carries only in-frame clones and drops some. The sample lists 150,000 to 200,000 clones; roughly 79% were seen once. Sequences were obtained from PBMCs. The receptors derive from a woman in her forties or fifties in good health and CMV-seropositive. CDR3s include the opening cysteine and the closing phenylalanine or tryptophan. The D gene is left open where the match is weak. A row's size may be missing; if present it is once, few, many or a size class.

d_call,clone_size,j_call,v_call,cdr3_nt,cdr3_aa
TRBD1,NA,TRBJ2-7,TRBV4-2,TGTGCCAGCAGCCTACCGGGACAGAACTACGAGCAGTACTTC,CASSLPGQNYEQYF
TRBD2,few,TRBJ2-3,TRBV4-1,TGCGCCAGCAGCCAGACCTTAGCGGGAGGCCTCACAGATACGCAGTATTTT,CASSQTLAGGLTDTQYF
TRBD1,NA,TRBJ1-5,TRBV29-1,TGCAGCGTTGAAGAGGGACAGTCAAATCAGCCCCAGCATTTT,CSVEEGQSNQPQHF
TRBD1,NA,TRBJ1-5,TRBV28,TGTGCCAGCAGATTCCGATTAAATCCGGGACAGGGGAGTCAGCCCCAGCATTTT,CASRFRLNPGQGSQPQHF
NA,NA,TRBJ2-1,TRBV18,TGTGCCAGCTCACCCGGACTCATGGATGAGCAGTTCTTC,CASSPGLMDEQFF
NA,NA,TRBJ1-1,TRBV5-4,TGTGCCAGCAGCTTGTCATCCGGACTGGGGGAAGCTTTCTTT,CASSLSSGLGEAFF
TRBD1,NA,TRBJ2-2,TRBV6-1,TGTGCCAGCAGCCGTACACAGGGGCCACCGGGGCTGTTTTTT,CASSRTQGPPGLFF
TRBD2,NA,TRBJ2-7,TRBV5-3,TGTGCCAGAATGAGCGGGAGGAGCTCCTACGAGCAGTACTTC,CARMSGRSSYEQYF
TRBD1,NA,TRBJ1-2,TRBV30,TGTGCCTGGAGTCTAAAGGGGGCATTTTATGGCTACACCTTC,CAWSLKGAFYGYTF
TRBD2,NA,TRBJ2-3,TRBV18,TGTGCCAGCTCACCAGCGGGGGGGAGCACAGATACGCAGTATTTT,CASSPAGGSTDTQYF
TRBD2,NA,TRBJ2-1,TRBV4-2,TGTGCCAGCAGCCCTCGACCAGCGGGAGTTGGTAATGAGCAGTTCTTC,CASSPRPAGVGNEQFF
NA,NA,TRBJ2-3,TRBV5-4,TGTGCCAGCAGCTCCCAGCGGGCGGAAGATACGCAGTATTTT,CASSSQRAEDTQYF
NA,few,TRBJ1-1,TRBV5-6,TGTGCCAGCAGCTTGGTCCGGGGCACTGAAGCTTTCTTT,CASSLVRGTEAFF
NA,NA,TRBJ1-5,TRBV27,TGTGCCAGCAGTTTAACAGATAATCAGCCCCAGCATTTT,CASSLTDNQPQHF
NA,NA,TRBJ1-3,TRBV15,TGTGCCACCAGCAGAGGAGGGCACTCTGGAAACACCATATATTTT,CATSRGGHSGNTIYF
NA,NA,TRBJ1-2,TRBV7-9,TGTGCCAGCAGCTTAGTTCCGGGAACCAGCTATGGCTACACCTTC,CASSLVPGTSYGYTF
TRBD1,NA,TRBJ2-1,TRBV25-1,TGTGCCAGCACAGATCCGGGACAGGGGGCCTACAATGAGCAGTTCTTC,CASTDPGQGAYNEQFF
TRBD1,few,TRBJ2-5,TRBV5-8,TGTGCCAGCAGCCAGACGGACAGGGAGACCCAGTACTTC,CASSQTDRETQYF
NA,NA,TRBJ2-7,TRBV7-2,TGTGCCAGCAGCTTCCAGGGTGCCGAGCAGTACTTC,CASSFQGAEQYF
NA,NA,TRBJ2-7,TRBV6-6,TGTGCCAGCAGTTCTCGAGGGGGCGAGCAGTACTTC,CASSSRGGEQYF
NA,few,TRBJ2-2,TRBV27,TGTGCCAGCAGTTTCGGGGGGCGCACCGGGGAGCTGTTTTTT,CASSFGGRTGELFF
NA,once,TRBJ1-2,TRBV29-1,TGCAGCGTCCCGGGGGGGTACTATGGCTACACCTTC,CSVPGGYYGYTF
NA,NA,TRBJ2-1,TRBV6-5,TGTGCCAGCAAGGAAGGAGGCTCCTACAATGAGCAGTTCTTC,CASKEGGSYNEQFF
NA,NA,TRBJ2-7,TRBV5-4,TGTGCCAGCAGCCGACGGGCGGGGAACTCCTACGAGCAGTACTTC,CASSRRAGNSYEQYF
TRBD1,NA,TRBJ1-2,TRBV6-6,TGTGCCAGCAGTCTCACAGGGGGCGGCTATGGCTACACCTTC,CASSLTGGGYGYTF
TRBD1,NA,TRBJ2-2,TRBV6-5,TGTGCCAGCAGGGGGACAGCGAACACCGGGGAGCTGTTTTTT,CASRGTANTGELFF
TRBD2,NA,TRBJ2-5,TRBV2,TGTGCCAGCAGTGTTGAGATGACTAGCGGGAACCCACGCGAGACCCAGTACTTC,CASSVEMTSGNPRETQYF
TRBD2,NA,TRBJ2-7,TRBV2,TGTGCCAGCAGTGCTAGCGGGGGGTTCTACGAGCAGTACTTC,CASSASGGFYEQYF
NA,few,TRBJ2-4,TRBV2,TGTGCCAGCAGTCAACAAGGGGACATTCAGTACTTC,CASSQQGDIQYF